Detailed here is one T cell receptor (beta chain). The assay was immunoSEQ multiplex PCR, and TCRdb's table has in-frame clones only and misses some. The data show 45,000 to 60,000 clones, with more than 80% seen just once and around 0.8% held by the top ten. The data stem from a study of control samples from healthy donors and cancer patients. Germline V gene sequence: CDR1 MNHEY, CDR2 SVGAGI. Trimming shortened V by 7 bases and J by 4 bases, and 14 bases separated the two germline ends. This CDR3 has 14 residues. Sample: PBMCs. The source is a man younger than 45 with colorectal cancer. The chain uses TRBV6-5 and TRBJ2-1, with D maybe TRBD1 (6 bases). CDR3: CASMRTEDYNEQFF. The CDR3, as DNA: TGTGCCAGCATGAGGACAGAGGATTACAATGAGCAGTTCTTC.